The rows below give T cell receptor beta chains drawn from one sample of a study of beta chain features in type 1 diabetes. The protocol was immunoSEQ multiplex PCR, while the TCRdb copy is restricted to in-frame clones and leaves out a portion. The profile shows roughly 160,000 clones, almost 8% of them singletons. The sample comprised central memory CD4+ T cells from blood. These receptors came from a young man with type 1 diabetes. Both conserved end residues are part of each CDR3. D genes are given only for firm matches.

j_call v_call cdr3_length d_call cdr3_aa
TRBJ2-5 TRBV6-5 15 NA CASSPQMAGQETQYF
TRBJ2-2 TRBV28 13 NA CASRYRATGELFF
TRBJ1-3 TRBV15 12 NA CATSRARNTIYF
TRBJ2-1 TRBV5-1 13 TRBD2 CASSLAGGTEQFF
TRBJ2-1 TRBV27 17 TRBD1 CASSLGTGQSSYNEQFF
NA TRBV30 14 NA CACVTLGSSYEQYF
TRBJ2-3 TRBV7-2 14 NA CASSGSISTDTQYF
TRBJ2-5 TRBV7-8 15 NA CASSLAHRDQETQYF
TRBJ2-3 TRBV5-4 15 NA CASSSFDRNTDTQYF
TRBJ1-5 TRBV30 13 NA CAWSLDSNQPQHF
TRBJ2-3 TRBV19 15 NA CASSISRRVADTQYF
TRBJ1-2 TRBV6-6 14 NA CASSFPEFNYGYTF
TRBJ2-1 TRBV7-2 13 NA CASSLNSYNEQFF
TRBJ2-7 TRBV6-5 15 NA CASSPPSGQPYEQYF
TRBJ2-3 TRBV5-1 16 TRBD2 CASSSTAGGPPDTQYF
TRBJ1-2 TRBV4-1 14 NA CASSPEGGLLGYTF
TRBJ1-5 TRBV2 14 NA CASKDSQGNQPQHF
TRBJ1-1 TRBV9 14 NA CASSRHTENTEAFF
TRBJ1-2 TRBV5-4 15 TRBD1 CASSFGQAANYGYTF
TRBJ1-2 TRBV5-4 17 NA CASSSRGSGNVNYGYTF
TRBJ2-7 TRBV18 17 TRBD2 CASSPLPAGGPGDEQYF
TRBJ1-4 TRBV2 14 NA CASKEEGSLEKLFF
TRBJ2-7 TRBV28 14 NA CASGAGGVSYEQYF
TRBJ2-5 TRBV7-9 13 TRBD1 CASGRQGKETQYF
TRBJ2-1 TRBV27 14 TRBD2 CASRNSGSLGEQFF
TRBJ1-2 TRBV7-9 15 NA CASSLALNVGEGYTF
TRBJ2-3 TRBV11-2 16 TRBD2 CASSDSGGAWTDTQYF
TRBJ1-5 TRBV6-6 14 NA CASKQGFSEQPQHF
TRBJ1-5 TRBV6-6 14 NA CASGRGGMGQPQHF
TRBJ1-2 TRBV2 14 TRBD1 CASSPVGTGVGYTF
TRBJ1-2 TRBV2 14 NA CASSESSFNYGYTF
TRBJ2-3 TRBV10-3 15 TRBD2 CAISGLAANADTQYF
TRBJ1-1 TRBV9 13 TRBD1 CASSVGQGAEAFF
TRBJ2-3 TRBV11-3 13 NA CASSTGPTDTQYF
TRBJ2-1 TRBV30 13 NA CAWSGGPPNEQFF
TRBJ2-3 TRBV30 13 NA CAWNKLATDTQYF
TRBJ2-5 TRBV7-9 15 TRBD1 CASSPDRVLRETQYF
TRBJ1-1 TRBV5-1 15 NA CASSLEMTPPNEAFF
TRBJ2-7 TRBV15 11 NA CATSLDSEQYF
TRBJ2-7 TRBV7-2 14 NA CASSSSQGWHEQYF
TRBJ1-3 TRBV10-3 15 TRBD1 CAIAGTGGFGNTIYF